A selection of T cell receptor beta chains follows, all from one sample in a study of vaccination effects on CD4 cells after COVID-19. For these receptors, no antigen is known. Here immunoSEQ multiplex PCR was the method, and the copy in TCRdb shows in-frame clones only, minus some. The sample contains tens of thousands of clones, about three quarters of which appear only once. The source was CD4+ T cells from PBMCs cultured with HCoV-OC43 spike peptides, collected before COVID-19 vaccination. The receptors originated from a human donor who received a COVID-19 vaccine. CDR3s include the opening cysteine and the closing phenylalanine or tryptophan. A D gene is named only where the DNA matches it firmly. Clone size is given for some rows only: seen once, a few or many times, or a class if the clone is expanded.

>TRBJ1-4|TRBV6-2/TRBV6-3|-|TRBD1
TGTGCCAGCAGTACCCAGTGGGACAGGGCCCCTAAAGTGAATGAAAAACTGTTTTTT
CASSTQWDRAPKVNEKLFF
>TRBJ2-7|TRBV28|-|-
TGTGCCAGCAGTATCTACCCTAGTGCCGAGCAGTACTTC
CASSIYPSAEQYF
>TRBJ2-3|TRBV12-3/TRBV12-4|-|TRBD2
TGTGCCAGCGGGGGAGGGGATACGCAGTATTTT
CASGGGDTQYF
>TRBJ1-1|TRBV14|few|-
TGTGCCAGCAGCCAGGATACGAACACTGAAGCTTTCTTT
CASSQDTNTEAFF
>TRBJ2-3|TRBV6-2/TRBV6-3|-|TRBD2
TGTGCCAGCAGTTCGTGGACCCCCGGGAGGGGCACAGATACGCAGTATTTT
CASSSWTPGRGTDTQYF
>TRBJ2-5|TRBV6-6|-|TRBD2
TGTGCCAGCAGTCGGGGGGTGGCAGAGGAGACCCAGTACTTC
CASSRGVAEETQYF
>TRBJ2-7|TRBV6-5|-|TRBD1
TGTGCCAGCAGTCCGGGACAGGGTAGGTACGAGCAGTACTTC
CASSPGQGRYEQYF
>TRBJ1-6|TRBV3-1/TRBV3-2|-|TRBD1
TGTGCCAGCAGCCAAGACGGACAGGGCCCCGTCGCACCCCTCCACTTT
CASSQDGQGPVAPLHF
>TRBJ2-2|TRBV2|-|-
TGTGCCAGCAGTGTTTCCCACAGCACCGGGGAGCTGTTTTTT
CASSVSHSTGELFF
>TRBJ1-2|TRBV7-9|-|-
TGTGCCAGCAGCTCCGAACGGGGACCCGGGGCCCTTAACTATGGCTACACCTTC
CASSSERGPGALNYGYTF
>TRBJ2-7|TRBV5-4|-|TRBD2
TGTGCCAGCAGCCCGGGACTAGCGGGGGCATCCTACGAGCAGTACTTC
CASSPGLAGASYEQYF
>TRBJ1-3|TRBV5-6|-|TRBD1
TGTGCCAGCAGCTCGATGGCAGGGGGCGGAAACACCATATATTTT
CASSSMAGGGNTIYF
>TRBJ1-6|TRBV11-2|-|TRBD1
TGTGCCAGCAGCTTAGATGGGACAGGGGCATCACCCCTCCACTTT
CASSLDGTGASPLHF
>TRBJ1-1|TRBV2|-|TRBD1
TGTGCCGGCAAACAGGGGGTGGGCACTGAAGCTTTCTTT
CAGKQGVGTEAFF
>TRBJ2-1|TRBV7-6|-|-
TGTGCCAGCAGCTTAATTCCGGCAGGGTTAACTGGGGGAGGTTCGGGCAATGAGCAGTTCTTC
CASSLIPAGLTGGGSGNEQFF
>TRBJ2-1|TRBV28|few|TRBD2
TGTGCCAGCAGTCAGGGACTAGCGGGAAGGTACAATGAGCAGTTCTTC
CASSQGLAGRYNEQFF
>TRBJ2-2|TRBV7-2|-|-
TGTGCCAGCAGCCAGGGGATTAACACCGGGGAGCTGTTTTTT
CASSQGINTGELFF